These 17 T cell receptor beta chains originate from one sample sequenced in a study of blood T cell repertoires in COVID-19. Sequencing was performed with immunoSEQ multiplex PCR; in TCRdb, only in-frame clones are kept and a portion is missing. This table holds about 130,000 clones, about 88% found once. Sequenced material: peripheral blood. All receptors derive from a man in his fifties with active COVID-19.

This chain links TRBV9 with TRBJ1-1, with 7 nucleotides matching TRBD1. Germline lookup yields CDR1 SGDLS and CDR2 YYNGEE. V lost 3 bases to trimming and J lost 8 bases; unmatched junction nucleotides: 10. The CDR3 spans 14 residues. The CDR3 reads CASSAYDREGEAFF. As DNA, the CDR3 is TGTGCCAGCAGCGCCTACGACAGGGAAGGCGAAGCTTTCTTT.

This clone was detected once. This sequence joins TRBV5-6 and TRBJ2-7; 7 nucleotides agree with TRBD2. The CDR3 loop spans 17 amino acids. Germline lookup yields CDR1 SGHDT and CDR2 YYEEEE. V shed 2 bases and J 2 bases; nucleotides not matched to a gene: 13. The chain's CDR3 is CASSLRSSGRITYEQYV. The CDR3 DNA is TGTGCCAGCAGCTTAAGAAGTAGCGGGCGAATCACCTACGAGCAGTACGTC.

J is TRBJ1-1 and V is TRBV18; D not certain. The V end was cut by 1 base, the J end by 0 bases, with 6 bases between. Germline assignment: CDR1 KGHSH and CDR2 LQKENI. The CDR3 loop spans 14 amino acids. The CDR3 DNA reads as TGTGCCAGCTCACCACAGGGAGTGAACACTGAAGCTTTCTTT. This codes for CASSPQGVNTEAFF.

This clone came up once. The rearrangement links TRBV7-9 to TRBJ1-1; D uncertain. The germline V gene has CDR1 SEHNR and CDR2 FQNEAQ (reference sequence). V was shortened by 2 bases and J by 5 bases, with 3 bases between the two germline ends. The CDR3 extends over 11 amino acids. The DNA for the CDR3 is TGTGCCAGCAGCTTATCTACTGAAGCTTTCTTT. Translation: CASSLSTEAFF.

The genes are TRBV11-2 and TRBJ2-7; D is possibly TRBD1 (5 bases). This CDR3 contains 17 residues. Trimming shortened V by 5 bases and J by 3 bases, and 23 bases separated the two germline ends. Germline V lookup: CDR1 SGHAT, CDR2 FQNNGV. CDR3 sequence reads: CASSTSQGADNFYEQYF. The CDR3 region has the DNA TGTGCCAGCAGCACCTCCCAAGGGGCAGACAACTTCTACGAGCAGTACTTC.

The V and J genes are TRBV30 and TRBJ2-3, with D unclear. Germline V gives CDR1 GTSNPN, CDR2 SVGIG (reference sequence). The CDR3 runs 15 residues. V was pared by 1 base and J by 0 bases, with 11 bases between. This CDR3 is CAWSGLVWSTDTQYF. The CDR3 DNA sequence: TGTGCCTGGAGTGGGCTAGTATGGAGCACAGATACGCAGTATTTT.

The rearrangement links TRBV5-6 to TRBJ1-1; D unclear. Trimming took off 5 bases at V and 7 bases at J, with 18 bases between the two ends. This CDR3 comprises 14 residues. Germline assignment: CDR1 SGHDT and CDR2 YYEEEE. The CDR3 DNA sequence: TGTGCCAGCAGTCGAGTGAGGGCAGAATATGAAGCTTTCTTT. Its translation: CASSRVRAEYEAFF. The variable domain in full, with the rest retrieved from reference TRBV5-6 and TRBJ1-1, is DAGVTQSPTHLIKTRGQQVTLRCSPKSGHDTVSWYQQALGQGPQFIFQYYEEEERQRGNFPDRFSGHQFPNYSSELNVNALLLGDSALYLCASSRVRAEYEAFFGQGTRLTVV.

CDR3 region: CASSFGQLGQPQHF. The CDR3 DNA reads TGTGCCAGCAGCTTTGGACAGCTAGGTCAGCCCCAGCATTTT. The rearrangement joins TRBV7-8 to TRBJ1-5; the D gene is possibly TRBD1 (6 bases). Trimming stripped 3 bases from V and 6 bases from J, with 12 bases between. Germline V gene data show CDR1 as SGHVS and CDR2 as FQNEAQ. The CDR3 contains 14 residues.

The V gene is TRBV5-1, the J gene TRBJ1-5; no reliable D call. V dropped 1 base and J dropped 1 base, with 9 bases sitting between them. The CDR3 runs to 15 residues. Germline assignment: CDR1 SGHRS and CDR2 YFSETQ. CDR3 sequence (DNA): TGCGCCAGCAGCTTGAGCGGAATCAGCAATCAGCCCCAGCATTTT. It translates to CASSLSGISNQPQHF. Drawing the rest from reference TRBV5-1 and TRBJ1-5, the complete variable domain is KAGVTQTPRYLIKTRGQQVTLSCSPISGHRSVSWYQQTPGQGLQFLFEYFSETQRNKGNFPGRFSGRQFSNSRSEMNVSTLELGDSALYLCASSLSGISNQPQHFGDGTRLSIL.

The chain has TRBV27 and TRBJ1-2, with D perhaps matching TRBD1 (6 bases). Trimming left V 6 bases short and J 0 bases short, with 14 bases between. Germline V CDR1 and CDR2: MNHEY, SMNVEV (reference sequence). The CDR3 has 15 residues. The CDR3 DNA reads TGTGCCAGCAGGGAAAGCGGGGGCCCTAACTATGGCTACACCTTC. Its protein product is CASRESGGPNYGYTF.

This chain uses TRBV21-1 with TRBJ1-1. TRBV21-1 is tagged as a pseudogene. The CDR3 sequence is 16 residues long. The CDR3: CASSKTTEGGWTEAFF. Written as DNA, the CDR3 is TGTGCCAGCAGCAAAACGACGGAGGGAGGTTGGACTGAAGCTTTCTTT.

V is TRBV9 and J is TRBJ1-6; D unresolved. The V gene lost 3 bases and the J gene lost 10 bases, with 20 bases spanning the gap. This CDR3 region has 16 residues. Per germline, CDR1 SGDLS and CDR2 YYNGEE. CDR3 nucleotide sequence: TGTGCCAGCAGCGGAAGAATTGGGCAGGCGATGTCACCCCTCCACTTT. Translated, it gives CASSGRIGQAMSPLHF.

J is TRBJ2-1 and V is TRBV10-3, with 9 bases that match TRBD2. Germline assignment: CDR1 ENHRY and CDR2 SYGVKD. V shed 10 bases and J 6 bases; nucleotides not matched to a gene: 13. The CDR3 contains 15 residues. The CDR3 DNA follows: TGTGCCACCCACTTGGGACTAGCCAGAAGCAATGAGCAGTTCTTC. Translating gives CATHLGLARSNEQFF.

CDR3 sequence: CASKMGGSYNEQFF. As DNA, the CDR3 is TGCGCCAGCAAGATGGGAGGGTCGTACAATGAGCAGTTCTTC. The chain uses TRBV10-2 and TRBJ2-1; 7 bases map to TRBD2. With V trimmed by 7 bases and J by 4 bases, 7 bases remained unmatched. Germline V gene lookup returns CDR1 WSHSY and CDR2 SAAADI. The CDR3 is 14 amino acids.

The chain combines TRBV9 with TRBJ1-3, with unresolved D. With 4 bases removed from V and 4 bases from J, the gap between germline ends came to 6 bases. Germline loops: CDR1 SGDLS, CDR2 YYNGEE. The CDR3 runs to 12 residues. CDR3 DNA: TGTGCCAGCAGCTCTCAGGGAAACACCATATATTTT. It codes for CASSSQGNTIYF.

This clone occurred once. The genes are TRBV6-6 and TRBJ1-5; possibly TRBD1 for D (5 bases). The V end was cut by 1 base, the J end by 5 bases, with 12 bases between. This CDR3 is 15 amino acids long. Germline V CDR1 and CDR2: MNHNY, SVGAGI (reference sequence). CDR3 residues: CASSYLGGQDQPQHF. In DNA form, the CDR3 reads TGTGCCAGCAGTTACTTGGGGGGTCAAGATCAGCCCCAGCATTTT.

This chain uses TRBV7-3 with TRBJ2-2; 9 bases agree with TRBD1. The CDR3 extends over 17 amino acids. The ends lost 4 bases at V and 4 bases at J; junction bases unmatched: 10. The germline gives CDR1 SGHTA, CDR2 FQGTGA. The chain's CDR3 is CASSSGTGILTTGELFF. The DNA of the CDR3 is TGTGCCAGCAGCTCGGGGACAGGGATATTGACCACCGGGGAGCTGTTTTTT.